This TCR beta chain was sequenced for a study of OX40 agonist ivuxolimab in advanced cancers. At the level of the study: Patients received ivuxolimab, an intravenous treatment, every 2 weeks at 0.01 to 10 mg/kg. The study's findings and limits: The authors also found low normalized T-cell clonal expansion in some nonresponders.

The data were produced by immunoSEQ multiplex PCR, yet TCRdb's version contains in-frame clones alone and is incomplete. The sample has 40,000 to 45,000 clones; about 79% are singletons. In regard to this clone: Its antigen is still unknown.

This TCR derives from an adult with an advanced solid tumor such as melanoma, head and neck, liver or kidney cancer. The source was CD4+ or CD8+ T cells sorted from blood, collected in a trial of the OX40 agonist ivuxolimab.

The CDR3: CASSYSSDARNTIYF. The CDR3 nucleotides read TGTGCCAGCAGTTACTCATCGGACGCAAGAAACACCATATATTTT. The chain uses TRBV6-5 and TRBJ1-3; D is unresolved. V lost 0 bases and J lost 5, with 11 bases in between. CDR3 length: 15 amino acids. Per germline, CDR1 MNHEY and CDR2 SVGAGI.